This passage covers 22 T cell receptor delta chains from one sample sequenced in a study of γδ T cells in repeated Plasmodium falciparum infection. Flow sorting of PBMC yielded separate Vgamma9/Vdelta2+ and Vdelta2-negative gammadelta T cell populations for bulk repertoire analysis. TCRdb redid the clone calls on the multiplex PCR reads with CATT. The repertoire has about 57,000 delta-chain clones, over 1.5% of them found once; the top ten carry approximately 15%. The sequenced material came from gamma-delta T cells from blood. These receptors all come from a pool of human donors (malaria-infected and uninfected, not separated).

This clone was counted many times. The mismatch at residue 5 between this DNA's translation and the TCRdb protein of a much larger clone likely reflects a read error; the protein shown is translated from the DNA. Here the CDR3 reads CALGATNYLLVLQQDKLIF. The CDR3, as DNA: TGTGCTCTTGGGGCTACGAACTATCTCCTGGTATTACAACAAGATAAACTCATCTTT. V is TRDV1 and J is TRDJ1; D gene unclear. Germline lookup yields CDR1 TSWWSYY and CDR2 QGS. The CDR3 has 19 amino acids. Trimming stripped 4 bases from V and 5 bases from J, with 29 bases between.

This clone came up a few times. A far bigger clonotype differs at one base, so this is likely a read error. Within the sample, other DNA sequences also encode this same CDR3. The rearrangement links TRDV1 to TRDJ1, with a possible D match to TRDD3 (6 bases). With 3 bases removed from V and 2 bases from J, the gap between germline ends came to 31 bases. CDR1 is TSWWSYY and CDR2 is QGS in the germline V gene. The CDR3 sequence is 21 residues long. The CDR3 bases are TGTGCTCTTGGGGATACGACTCATTGGGGGTACCCAGCTTTAGGGACCGATAAACTCATCTTT. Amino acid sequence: CALGDTTHWGYPALGTDKLIF.

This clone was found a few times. The CDR3 DNA follows: TGTGCTCTTGGAGCCACCCCCGGCCTTCCTGCACCCTGGGGGATACTGGGGGGCGATAAACTCATCTTT. Its protein product is CALGATPGLPAPWGILGGDKLIF. The gene calls are TRDV1 and TRDJ1, with 11 bases that match TRDD3. The J gene, not given by TCRdb, was assigned here from a germline match of the nucleotide sequence. V trimming: 6 bases; J trimming: 4 bases; junction bases outside the gene matches: 31. The CDR3 loop spans 23 amino acids. The germline CDR1 and CDR2 sequences are TSWWSYY and QGS.

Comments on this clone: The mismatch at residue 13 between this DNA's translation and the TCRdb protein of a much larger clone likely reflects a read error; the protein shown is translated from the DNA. The CDR3 DNA reads TGTGCTCTTGGGGACCCCCTTCCAACATTACTGGGGTTTTTACTCACCGATAAACTCATCTTT. This gives the protein CALGDPLPTLLGFLLTDKLIF. The chain employs TRDV1 and TRDJ1; the D gene is possibly TRDD3 (7 bases). The CDR3 covers 21 residues. Trimming removed 3 bases from V and 1 base from J, with 30 bases in between. Germline CDR1 and CDR2: TSWWSYY and QGS.

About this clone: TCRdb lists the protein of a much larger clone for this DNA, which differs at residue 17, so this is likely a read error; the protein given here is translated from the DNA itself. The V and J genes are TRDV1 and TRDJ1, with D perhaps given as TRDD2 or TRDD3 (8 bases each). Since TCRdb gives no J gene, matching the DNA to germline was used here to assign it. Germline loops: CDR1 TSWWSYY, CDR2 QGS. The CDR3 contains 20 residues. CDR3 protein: CALGEILPKHWGLYTDRLIF. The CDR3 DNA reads TGTGCTCTTGGGGAAATCCTTCCTAAGCACTGGGGGCTCTACACCGATAGACTCATCTTT.

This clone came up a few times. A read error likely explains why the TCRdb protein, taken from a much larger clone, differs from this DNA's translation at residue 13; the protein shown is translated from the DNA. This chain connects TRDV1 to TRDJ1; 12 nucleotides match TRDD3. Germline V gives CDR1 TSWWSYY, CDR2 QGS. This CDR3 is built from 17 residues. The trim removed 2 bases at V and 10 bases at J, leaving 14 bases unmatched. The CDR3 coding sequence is TGTGCTCTTGGGGAAGAGGGTCTACTGGGGGATACCGTAAGACTCATCTTT. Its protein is CALGEEGLLGDTVRLIF.

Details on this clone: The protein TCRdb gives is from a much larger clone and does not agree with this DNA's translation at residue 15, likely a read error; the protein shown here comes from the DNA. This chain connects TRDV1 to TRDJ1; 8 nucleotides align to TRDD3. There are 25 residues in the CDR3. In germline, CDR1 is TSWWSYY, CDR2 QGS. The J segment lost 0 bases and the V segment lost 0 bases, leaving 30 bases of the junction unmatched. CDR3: CALGELSPTPFYWGVRVPYTDKLIF. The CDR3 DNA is TGTGCTCTTGGGGAACTATCCCCAACGCCTTTTTACTGGGGGGTACGAGTACCTTACACCGATAAACTCATCTTT.

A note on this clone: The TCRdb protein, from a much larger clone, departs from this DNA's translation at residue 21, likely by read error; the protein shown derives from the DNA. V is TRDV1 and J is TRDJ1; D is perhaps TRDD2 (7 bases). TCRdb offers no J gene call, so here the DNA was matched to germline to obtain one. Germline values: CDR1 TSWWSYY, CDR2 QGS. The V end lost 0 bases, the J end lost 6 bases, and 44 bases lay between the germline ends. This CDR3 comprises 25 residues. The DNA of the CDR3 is TGTGCTCTTGGGGAACTACAAAGGTACGTCTTCCTAGCTCCTACTGGGAACTATACTACCAATAAACTCATCTTT. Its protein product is CALGELQRYVFLAPTGNYTTNKLIF.

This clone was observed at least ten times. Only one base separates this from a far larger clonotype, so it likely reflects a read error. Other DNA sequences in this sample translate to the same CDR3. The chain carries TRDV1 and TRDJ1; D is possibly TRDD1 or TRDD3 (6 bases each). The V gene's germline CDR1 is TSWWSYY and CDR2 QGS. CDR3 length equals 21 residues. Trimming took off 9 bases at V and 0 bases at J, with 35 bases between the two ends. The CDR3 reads CALGSPPGKYGSGADTDKLIF. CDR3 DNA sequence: TGTGCTCTCGGGTCCCCTCCAGGGAAATACGGTTCTGGGGCCGACACCGATAAACTCATCTTT.

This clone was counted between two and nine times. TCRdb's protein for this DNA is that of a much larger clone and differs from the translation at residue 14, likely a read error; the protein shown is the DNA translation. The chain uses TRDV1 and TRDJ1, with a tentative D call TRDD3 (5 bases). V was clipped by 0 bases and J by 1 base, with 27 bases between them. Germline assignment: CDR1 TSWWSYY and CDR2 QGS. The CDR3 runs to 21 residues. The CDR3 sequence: CALGELVYDRPYWFFTDKLIF. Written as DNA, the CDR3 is TGTGCTCTTGGGGAACTTGTCTACGATAGGCCGTACTGGTTCTTCACCGATAAACTCATCTTT.

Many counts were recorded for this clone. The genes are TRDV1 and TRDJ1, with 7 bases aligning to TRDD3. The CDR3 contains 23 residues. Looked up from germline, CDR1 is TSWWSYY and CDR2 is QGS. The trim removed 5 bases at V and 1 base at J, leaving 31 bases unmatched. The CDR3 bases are TGTGCTCTTGGGCAACCCTTTATCTCCCACCGTTTATACTGGGGCCAAAGCACCGATAAACTCATCTTT. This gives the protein CALGQPFISHRLYWGQSTDKLIF.

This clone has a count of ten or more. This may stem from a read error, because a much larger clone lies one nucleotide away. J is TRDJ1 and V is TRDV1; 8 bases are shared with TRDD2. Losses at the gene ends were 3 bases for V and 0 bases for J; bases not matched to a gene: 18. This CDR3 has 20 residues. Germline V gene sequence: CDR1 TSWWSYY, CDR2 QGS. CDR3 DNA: TGTGCTCTTGGGGACACACAATCTTCCTACCCTCACCCGTACACCGATAAACTCATCTTT. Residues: CALGDTQSSYPHPYTDKLIF.

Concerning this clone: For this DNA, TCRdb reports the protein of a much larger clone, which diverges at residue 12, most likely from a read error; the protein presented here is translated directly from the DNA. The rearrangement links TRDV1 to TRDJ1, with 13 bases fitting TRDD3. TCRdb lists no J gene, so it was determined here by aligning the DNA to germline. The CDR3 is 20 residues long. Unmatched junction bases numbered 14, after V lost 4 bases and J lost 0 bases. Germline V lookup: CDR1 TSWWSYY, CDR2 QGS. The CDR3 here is CALGVRTGGYVPQNTDKLIF. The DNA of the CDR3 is TGTGCTCTTGGGGTCAGGACTGGGGGATACGTACCCCAAAACACCGATAAACTCATCTTT.

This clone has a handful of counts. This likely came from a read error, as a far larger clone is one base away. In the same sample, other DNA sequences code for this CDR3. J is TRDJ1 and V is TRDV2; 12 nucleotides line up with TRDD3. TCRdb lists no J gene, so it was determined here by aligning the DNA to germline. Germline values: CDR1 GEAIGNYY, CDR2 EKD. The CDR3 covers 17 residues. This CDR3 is CACDTEYWGIHTDKLIF. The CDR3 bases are TGCGCCTGTGACACCGAGTACTGGGGGATACACACCGATAAACTCATCTTT.

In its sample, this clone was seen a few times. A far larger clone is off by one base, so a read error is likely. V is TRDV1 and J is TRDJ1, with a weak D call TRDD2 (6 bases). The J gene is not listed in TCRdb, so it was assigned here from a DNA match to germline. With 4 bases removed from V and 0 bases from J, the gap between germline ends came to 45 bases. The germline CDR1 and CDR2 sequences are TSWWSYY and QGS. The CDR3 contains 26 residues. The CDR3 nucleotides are TGTGCTCTTGGGGGCCCTTCCGTCTCGTGGGGTCGGAGTCTCTTAGGGGGGTCATTGTACACCGATAAACTCATCTTT. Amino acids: CALGGPSVSWGRSLLGGSLYTDKLIF.

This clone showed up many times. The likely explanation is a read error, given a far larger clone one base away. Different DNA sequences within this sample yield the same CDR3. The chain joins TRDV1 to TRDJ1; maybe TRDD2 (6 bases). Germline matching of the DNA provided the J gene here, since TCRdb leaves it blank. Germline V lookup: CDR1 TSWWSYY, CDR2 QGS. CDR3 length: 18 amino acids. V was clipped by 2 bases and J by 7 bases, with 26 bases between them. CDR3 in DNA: TGTGCTCTTGGGGAAGCCTTCTTCCTCGACGGGAGGGGGGGTAAACTCATCTTT. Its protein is CALGEAFFLDGRGGKLIF.

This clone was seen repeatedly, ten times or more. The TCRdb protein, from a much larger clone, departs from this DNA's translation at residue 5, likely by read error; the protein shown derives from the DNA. The CDR3 coding sequence is TGTGCCTGTGACTCCTTACTGGGGGACCCATACACCGATAAACTCATCTTT. As protein: CACDSLLGDPYTDKLIF. The chain joins TRDV2 to TRDJ1, with 9 bases fitting TRDD3. This CDR3 has 17 amino acids. The V gene end was trimmed by 3 bases and the J gene end by 0 bases; junction bases not matched to a gene: 10. The germline CDR1 and CDR2 sequences are GEAIGNYY and EKD.

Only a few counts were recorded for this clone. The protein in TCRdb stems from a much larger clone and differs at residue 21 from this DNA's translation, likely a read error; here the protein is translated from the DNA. The chain's CDR3 is CALGAWLPPRGGIVSLFADKPIF. CDR3 bases: TGTGCTCTTGGGGCCTGGCTTCCTCCCCGGGGGGGGATTGTTTCCCTCTTCGCCGACAAACCCATCTTT. This chain links TRDV1 with TRDJ1, with a tentative D call TRDD3 (7 bases). The germline V gene has CDR1 TSWWSYY and CDR2 QGS. The CDR3 loop spans 23 amino acids.

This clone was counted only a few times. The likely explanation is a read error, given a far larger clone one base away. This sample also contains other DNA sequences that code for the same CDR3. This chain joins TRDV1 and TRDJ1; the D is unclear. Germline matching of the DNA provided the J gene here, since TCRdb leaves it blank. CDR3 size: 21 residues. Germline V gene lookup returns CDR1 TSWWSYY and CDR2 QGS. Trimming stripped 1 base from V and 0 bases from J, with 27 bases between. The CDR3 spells CALGEPPLHVRGTLYTDKLIF. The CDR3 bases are TGTGCTCTTGGGGAACCCCCTTTACACGTACGGGGCACATTATACACCGATAAACTCATCTTT.

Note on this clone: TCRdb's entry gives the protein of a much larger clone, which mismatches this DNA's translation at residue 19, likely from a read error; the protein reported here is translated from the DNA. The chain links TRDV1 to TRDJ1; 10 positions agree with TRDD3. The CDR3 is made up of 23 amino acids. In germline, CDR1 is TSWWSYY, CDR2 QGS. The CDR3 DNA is TGTGCTCTTGGGGAATCGTCCCCTACTAGACTGTACTGGGGGATTCTATACACCGAAAAACTCATCTTT. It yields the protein CALGESSPTRLYWGILYTEKLIF.

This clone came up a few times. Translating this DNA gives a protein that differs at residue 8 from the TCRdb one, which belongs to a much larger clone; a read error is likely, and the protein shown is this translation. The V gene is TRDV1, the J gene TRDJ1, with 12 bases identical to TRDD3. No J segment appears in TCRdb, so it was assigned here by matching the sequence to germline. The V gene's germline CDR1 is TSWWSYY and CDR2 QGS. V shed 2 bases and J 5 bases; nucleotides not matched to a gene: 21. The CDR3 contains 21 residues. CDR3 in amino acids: CALGEFTVVLGDTVVMDKLIF. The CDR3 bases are TGTGCTCTTGGGGAATTCACGGTGGTACTGGGGGATACTGTCGTCATGGATAAACTCATCTTT.

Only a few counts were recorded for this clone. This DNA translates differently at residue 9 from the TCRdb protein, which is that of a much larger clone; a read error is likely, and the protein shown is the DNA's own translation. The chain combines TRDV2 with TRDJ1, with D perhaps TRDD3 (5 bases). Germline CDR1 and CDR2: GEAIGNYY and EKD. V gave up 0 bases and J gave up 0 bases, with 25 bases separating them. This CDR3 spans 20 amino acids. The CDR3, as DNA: TGTGCCTGTGACACCGTCCTCCCTGAGGGATCCCCTCAGTACACCGATAAACTCATCTTT. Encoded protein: CACDTVLPEGSPQYTDKLIF.